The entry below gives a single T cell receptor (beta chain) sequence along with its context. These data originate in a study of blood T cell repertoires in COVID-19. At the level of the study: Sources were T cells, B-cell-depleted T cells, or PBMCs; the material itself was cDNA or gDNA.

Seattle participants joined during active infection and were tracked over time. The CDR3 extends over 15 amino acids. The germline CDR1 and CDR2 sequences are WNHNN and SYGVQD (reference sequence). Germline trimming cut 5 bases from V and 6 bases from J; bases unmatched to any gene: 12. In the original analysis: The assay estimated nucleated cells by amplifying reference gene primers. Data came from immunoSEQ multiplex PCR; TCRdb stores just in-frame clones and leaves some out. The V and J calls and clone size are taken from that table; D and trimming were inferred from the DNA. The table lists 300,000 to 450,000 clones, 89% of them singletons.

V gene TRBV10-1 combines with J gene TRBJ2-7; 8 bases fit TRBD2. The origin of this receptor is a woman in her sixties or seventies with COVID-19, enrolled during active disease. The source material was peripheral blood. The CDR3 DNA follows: TGCGCCAGCAGTCCCCGGCCGGGGGGGCTTCTCGAGCAGTACTTC. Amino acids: CASSPRPGGLLEQYF.